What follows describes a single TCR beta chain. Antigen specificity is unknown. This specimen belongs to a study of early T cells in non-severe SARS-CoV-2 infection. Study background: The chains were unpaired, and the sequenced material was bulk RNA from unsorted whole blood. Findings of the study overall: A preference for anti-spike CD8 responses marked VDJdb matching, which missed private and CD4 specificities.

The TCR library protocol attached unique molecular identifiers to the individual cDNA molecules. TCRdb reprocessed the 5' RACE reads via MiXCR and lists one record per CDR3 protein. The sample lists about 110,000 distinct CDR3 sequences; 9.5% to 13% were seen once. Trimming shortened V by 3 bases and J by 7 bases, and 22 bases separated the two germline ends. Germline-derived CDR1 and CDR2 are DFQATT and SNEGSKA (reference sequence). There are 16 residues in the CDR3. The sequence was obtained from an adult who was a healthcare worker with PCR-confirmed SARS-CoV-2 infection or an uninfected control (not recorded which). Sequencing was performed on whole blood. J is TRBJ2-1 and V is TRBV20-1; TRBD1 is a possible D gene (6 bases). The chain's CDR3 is CSASDLRTVFQNEQFF. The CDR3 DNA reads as TGCAGTGCTAGTGATCTTCGGACAGTATTCCAGAATGAGCAGTTCTTC.